This T cell receptor (beta chain) was retrieved from a study of T cells after yellow fever vaccination. Study summary: SMART-Seq v4 Ultra Low Input served to prepare low-cell-number fractions. General study points: Post-booster repertoires contained most primary-vaccination clones again (roughly 97% CD4, approximately 86% CD8). Any FACS-sorted repertoire could hold abundant clonotypes that contaminate it from the bulk population.

Template-switching 5'RACE yielded the TCR cDNA; a universal primer site and UMIs were added in the process. TCRdb used MiXCR to reprocess the 5' RACE reads, holding one entry per CDR3 protein. The profile shows about 340,000 distinct CDR3 sequences, under 15% of them singletons. V shed 5 bases and J 3 bases; nucleotides not matched to a gene: 6. CDR3 length: 15 residues. Per the germline V gene, CDR1 is SGHTA and CDR2 is FQGTGA. This clonotype has only a few counts. The antigen is unknown. The starting material was CD4+ T cells sorted from PBMCs, obtained 15 days after the yellow fever booster vaccination. This TCR was sampled from a man between 18 and 35 years old who received the YFV17D yellow fever vaccine. This rearrangement joins TRBV7-3 to TRBJ2-3; the match to TRBD1 covers 9 bases. CDR3 in DNA: TGTGCCAGCAGCCAAACGGGGACAGGGACAGATACGCAGTATTTT. Translation: CASSQTGTGTDTQYF. Full variable domain (outside the CDR3, taken from reference TRBV7-3 and TRBJ2-3): GAGVSQTPSNKVTEKGKYVELRCDPISGHTALYWYRQSLGQGPEFLIYFQGTGAADDSGLPNDRFFAVRPEGSVSTLKIQRTERGDSAVYLCASSQTGTGTDTQYFGPGTRLTVL.